A selection of T cell receptor beta chains follows, all from one sample in a study of neoadjuvant anti-PD-1 for oral cavity cancer. Profiling relied on immunoSEQ multiplex PCR, and the TCRdb table lists in-frame clones only, not all of them. Of around 7,000 clones in the sample, 48% were seen once. Sequenced material: tumor tissue, taken before nivolumab (anti-PD-1) treatment. The receptors were sampled from a person between 40 and 80 years old with oral cavity squamous cell carcinoma. Both conserved end residues are part of each CDR3. The D gene is left open where the match is weak. Size values are once, few and many counts, or a class for expanded clones, and some rows have none.

few TRBJ1-2 TRBD1 TRBV7-9 TGTGCCAGCAGCATAGGGACAGGGGTTCATGGCTACACCTTC CASSIGTGVHGYTF
- TRBJ2-2 - TRBV5-4 TGTGCCAGCAGCCCCGGGTGGGGGGACACCGGGGAGCTGTTTTTT CASSPGWGDTGELFF
few TRBJ1-2 - TRBV9 TGTGCCAGATCCTACCCTAGGGGCTACACCTTC CARSYPRGYTF
- TRBJ2-3 - TRBV11-3 TGTGCCAGCAGCTTCGGGCAGGCAAATACGCAGTATTTT CASSFGQANTQYF
few TRBJ2-7 - TRBV7-9 TGTGCCAGCAGCTTAGGAGGGAATGGGGACGAGCAGTACTTC CASSLGGNGDEQYF
few TRBJ1-5 - TRBV6-1 TGTGCCAGCAGATCGATTCAGGGGAGCAATCAGCCCCAGCATTTT CASRSIQGSNQPQHF
- TRBJ1-4 TRBD1 TRBV27 TGTGCCAGCAGTTTAGTCCCGCCGTTTTCCGGACAGGGGAATGAAAAACTGTTTTTT CASSLVPPFSGQGNEKLFF
- TRBJ2-1 TRBD2 TRBV14 TGTGCCAGCAGCCAAGAACCGGGAGGGCCTATAAATGAGCAGTTCTTC CASSQEPGGPINEQFF
few TRBJ2-3 - TRBV7-3 TGTGCCAGCAGCTTAGGAGGGGCGTCGGGCACAGATACGCAGTATTTT CASSLGGASGTDTQYF
- TRBJ2-2 - TRBV2 TGTGCCAGCAGACCGGGACAGAACACCGGGGAGCTGTTTTTT CASRPGQNTGELFF
- TRBJ1-4 - TRBV5-1 TGCGCCAGCAGCCCCGAGGGGGGGCGAATCGAAAAACTGTTTTTT CASSPEGGRIEKLFF
few TRBJ1-1 - TRBV27 TGTGCCAGCAGTCCCCCGGGACCACGAGGAGGGGGCACTGAAGCTTTCTTT CASSPPGPRGGGTEAFF
few TRBJ2-2 TRBD2 TRBV6-5 TGTGCCAGCAGTACTACTAGCGGGTCCACCGGGGAGCTGTTTTTT CASSTTSGSTGELFF
- TRBJ1-3 - TRBV19 TGTGCCAGTACTACAGGGAGCTCTGGAAACACCATATATTTT CASTTGSSGNTIYF
- TRBJ2-2 - TRBV10-3 TGTGCCATCCAGCAGATTCTCAACACCGGGGAGCTGTTTTTT CAIQQILNTGELFF
- TRBJ2-1 - TRBV11-3 TGTGCCAGCAGCTTAGATCAAACCCTCGACAATGAGCAGTTCTTC CASSLDQTLDNEQFF
- TRBJ1-1 - TRBV5-5 TGTGCCAGCAGCTTGACTGGGAACATTATGAACACTGAAGCTTTCTTT CASSLTGNIMNTEAFF
few TRBJ1-2 - TRBV6-5 TGTGCCAGCAGTTACGGCGCAGGCGACCGCGTCTATGGCTACACCTTC CASSYGAGDRVYGYTF
few TRBJ2-3 TRBD2 TRBV5-1 TGCGCCAGCAGCTTGGATACTAGCGCAAATACGCAGTATTTT CASSLDTSANTQYF
few TRBJ1-2 TRBD1 TRBV7-2 TGTGCCAGCAGCTTACAACGGGACAGGGCTGGCTACACCTTC CASSLQRDRAGYTF
few TRBJ2-1 - TRBV10-3 TGTGCCATCAGTGAGAGAAGCGGGAATGAGCAGTTCTTC CAISERSGNEQFF
few TRBJ1-1 - TRBV5-1 TGCGCCAGCAGCTTGAATAGTCAGGGGTCTGAAGCTTTCTTT CASSLNSQGSEAFF
- TRBJ2-1 - TRBV11-2 TGTGCCAGCAGCCCTCGACCGGGACTTACATACAATGAGCAGTTCTTC CASSPRPGLTYNEQFF
- TRBJ2-5 - TRBV10-3 TGTGCCATCAGTGAGTCGGGGAAAGGAGAGACCCAGTACTTC CAISESGKGETQYF
- TRBJ1-2 - TRBV19 TGTGCCAGTAGTCGCAACTATGGCTACACCTTC CASSRNYGYTF
few TRBJ1-2 - TRBV6-6 TGTGCCAGCAGTTACTTAGGGTCTTTATATGGCTACACCTTC CASSYLGSLYGYTF
- TRBJ1-3 - TRBV6-9 TGTGCCAGCCGGTCCAGGGAGAGCAACACCATATATTTT CASRSRESNTIYF
- TRBJ2-4 - TRBV5-1 TGCGCCAGCAGCTTGGTAGGGCAGTGGAACATTCAGTACTTC CASSLVGQWNIQYF
- TRBJ1-1 TRBD1 TRBV7-9 TGTGCCAGCAGCTTCGGACAGGGCACTGAAGCTTTCTTT CASSFGQGTEAFF
- TRBJ1-5 - TRBV27 TGTGCCAGCAGTTTATCGTACGACAGGTACAATCAGCCCCAGCATTTT CASSLSYDRYNQPQHF
few TRBJ1-2 TRBD1 TRBV28 TGTGCCAGCAGTTTAGGGACAGGGGGCGAGAGCTACACCTTC CASSLGTGGESYTF
- TRBJ2-1 - TRBV28 TGTGCCAGCAGTATTCGGGGGTCCTACAATGAGCAGTTCTTC CASSIRGSYNEQFF
- TRBJ2-2 TRBD2 TRBV27 TGTGCCAGCAGTCCCATACTAGCGGGAGGAGGGGAGCTGTTTTTT CASSPILAGGGELFF
- TRBJ2-5 - TRBV5-1 TGCGCCAGCAGCTTGGGCGGGACCCAGTACTTC CASSLGGTQYF
- TRBJ2-5 TRBD1 TRBV5-4 TGTGCCAGCAGCCGGGGGACAGGGTCTCAAGAGACCCAGTACTTC CASSRGTGSQETQYF
- TRBJ2-3 - TRBV30 TGTGCCTGGGAGCGTGGGTGGAGGGGCACAGATACGCAGTATTTT CAWERGWRGTDTQYF
- TRBJ1-2 - TRBV30 TGTGCCTGGAGGTTAGGTGGGGGTCTCTCCCCTTATGGCTACACCTTC CAWRLGGGLSPYGYTF
- TRBJ1-4 - TRBV10-3 TGTGCCTCCCAGGGTTTTGGCGAAAAACTGTTTTTT CASQGFGEKLFF
medium-sized TRBJ2-1 TRBD2 TRBV29-1 TGCAGCGTTGTCGCCCCGACGGGAGGACTCTACAATGAGCAGTTCTTC CSVVAPTGGLYNEQFF
- TRBJ2-3 - TRBV19 TGTGCCAGTAGTCCTCGGGAAGCGATGGTAGATACGCAGTATTTT CASSPREAMVDTQYF
- TRBJ2-7 - TRBV2 TGTGCCAGCAGCTTCGCCCACGAGCAGTACTTC CASSFAHEQYF
- TRBJ2-4 TRBD1 TRBV11-2 TGTGCCAGCAGCGGCCCAGGGGGTTTAAGGGACATTCAGTACTTC CASSGPGGLRDIQYF
few TRBJ2-3 TRBD2 TRBV28 TGTGCCAGCAGTCCAAGACTAGCGGGAGTGGGTTCAGGGACAGATACGCAGTATTTT CASSPRLAGVGSGTDTQYF
- TRBJ1-2 - TRBV28 TGTGCCAGCAGTTTGCAGGCATCCAATGGCTACACCTTC CASSLQASNGYTF
once TRBJ2-1 TRBD2 TRBV7-9 TGTGCCAGCAGCATATCCGGGACTAGCTTTAATGAGCAGTTCTTC CASSISGTSFNEQFF
- TRBJ2-6 - TRBV7-3 TGTGCCAGCAGCTTAAACCTGTGGGACTCTGGGGCCAACGTCCTGACTTTC CASSLNLWDSGANVLTF
- TRBJ2-2 TRBD2 TRBV6-5 TGTGCCAGCAGTTCCACCGGGACTACCAACACCGGGGAGCTGTTTTTT CASSSTGTTNTGELFF
once TRBJ2-7 - TRBV5-1 TGCGCCAGCAGCTTGGCGGAGTACAGAACGGGGGAGCAGTACTTC CASSLAEYRTGEQYF
few TRBJ2-5 - TRBV6-1 TGTGCCAGCAAGGGCGAGACCCAGTACTTC CASKGETQYF
medium-sized TRBJ1-1 - TRBV19 TGTGCCAGTAGTACGGGGAACGTAGCTGAAGCTTTCTTT CASSTGNVAEAFF
- TRBJ2-4 - TRBV2 TGTGCCAGTTCTCAGGGGCTAGGTGACATTCAGTACTTC CASSQGLGDIQYF
- TRBJ2-7 TRBD1 TRBV11-2 TGTGCCAGCAGCTTAGGGATTGCGCGAGGGGGCAGCGAGCAGTACTTC CASSLGIARGGSEQYF
once TRBJ1-2 - TRBV10-3 TGTGCCACCACGGAAAGACAGAATCCAACCTATGGCTACACCTTC CATTERQNPTYGYTF
- TRBJ1-3 - TRBV5-1 TGCGCCAGCAGCTTGGAATCGCCGAGCTCTGGAAACACCATATATTTT CASSLESPSSGNTIYF
medium-sized TRBJ2-7 - TRBV5-1 TGCGCCAGCAGCTTGGGTTACGAGCAGTACTTC CASSLGYEQYF